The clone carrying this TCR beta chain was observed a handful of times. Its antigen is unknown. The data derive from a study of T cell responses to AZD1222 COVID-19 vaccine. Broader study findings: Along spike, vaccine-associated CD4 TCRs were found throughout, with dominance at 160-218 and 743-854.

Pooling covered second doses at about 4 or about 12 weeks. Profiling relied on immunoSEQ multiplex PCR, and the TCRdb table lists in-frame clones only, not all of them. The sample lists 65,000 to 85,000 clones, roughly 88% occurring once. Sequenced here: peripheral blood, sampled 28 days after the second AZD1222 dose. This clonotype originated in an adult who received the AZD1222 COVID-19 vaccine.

CDR3 sequence (DNA): TGTGCCAGCAGCCAAGACAGGTCTATGACTGAAGCTTTCTTT. It codes for CASSQDRSMTEAFF. The V gene is TRBV3-1 (or the pseudogene TRBV3-2), the J gene TRBJ1-1; D gene unclear. The V gene lost 0 bases and the J gene lost 5 bases, with 10 bases spanning the gap. Germline CDR1 and CDR2: LGHDT and YNNKEL (reference sequence). This CDR3 comprises 14 residues.